The TCR beta chain described here comes from a study of T cells in tuberculosis. Overall study context: Samples predate treatment or fall within its first 7 days.

Time point described: new active TB diagnosis, blood taken before or within 7 days of starting treatment. In germline, CDR1 is LNHDA, CDR2 SQIVND (reference sequence). The V end was cut by 2 bases, the J end by 4 bases, with 17 bases between. The CDR3 extends over 16 amino acids. Sequencing used immunoSEQ multiplex PCR; TCRdb keeps in-frame clones, though not all of them. The sample holds about 38,000 clones; approximately 94% are singletons and the top ten take roughly 4.7%. About this clone itself: Its antigen is as yet unknown.

Study results and caveats: Smaller alpha distances in active tuberculosis partly reflected shorter CDR3-alpha lengths. Smaller distances to GMM-specific TCRs suggested their expansion in active tuberculosis. Cases with active tuberculosis were adults, while controls were adolescents.

This clonotype originated in an adult with tuberculosis. The sample consisted of PBMCs, taken at tuberculosis diagnosis. The rearrangement uses TRBV19 and TRBJ1-1; D uncertain. The CDR3 region is CASSIRVGGIGTEAFF. DNA for the CDR3: TGTGCCAGTAGTATACGAGTTGGAGGGATCGGCACTGAAGCTTTCTTT.